This TCR beta chain was captured in a study of T cells after somatic rescue of genetic block. Germline V gene lookup returns CDR1 SGHVS and CDR2 FNYEAQ. The V end was cut by 5 bases, the J end by 2 bases, with 18 bases between. The CDR3 contains 16 residues. The table came from immunoSEQ multiplex PCR; TCRdb's copy has only in-frame clones and leaves some out. In the table there are roughly 55,000 clones, 96% of which are singletons. The genes are TRBV7-6 and TRBJ2-5; the D gene is possibly TRBD1 (5 bases). The sequencing sample was made of peripheral blood mononuclear cells (PBMCs). The origin of this receptor is a child younger than two. The CDR3, as DNA: TGTGCCAGCAGCCTAGGTGGGGCTGGCAGACAAGAGACCCAGTACTTC. Encoded protein: CASSLGGAGRQETQYF.